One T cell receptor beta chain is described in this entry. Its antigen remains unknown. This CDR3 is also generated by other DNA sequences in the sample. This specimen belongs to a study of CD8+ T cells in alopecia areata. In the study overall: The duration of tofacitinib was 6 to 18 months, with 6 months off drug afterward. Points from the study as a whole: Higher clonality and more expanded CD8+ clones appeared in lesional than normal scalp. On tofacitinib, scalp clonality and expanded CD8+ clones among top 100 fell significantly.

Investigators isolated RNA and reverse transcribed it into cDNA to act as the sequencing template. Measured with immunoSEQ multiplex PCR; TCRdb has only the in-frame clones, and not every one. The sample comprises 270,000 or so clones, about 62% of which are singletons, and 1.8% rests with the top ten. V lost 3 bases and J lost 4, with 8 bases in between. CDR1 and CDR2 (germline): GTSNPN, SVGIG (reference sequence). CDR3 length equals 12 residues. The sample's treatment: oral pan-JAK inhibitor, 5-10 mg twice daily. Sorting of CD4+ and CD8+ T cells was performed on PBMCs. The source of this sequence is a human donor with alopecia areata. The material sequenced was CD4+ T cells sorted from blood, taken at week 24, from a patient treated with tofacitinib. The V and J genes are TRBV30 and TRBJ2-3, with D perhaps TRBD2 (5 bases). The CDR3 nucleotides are TGTGCCTGGAGCCCCGGGGCAGATACGCAGTATTTT. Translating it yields CAWSPGADTQYF.